The clone carrying this T cell receptor (beta chain) occurred once. Its antigen is currently unknown. This CDR3 has 16 amino acids. Germline V lookup: CDR1 MNHNS, CDR2 SASEGT. V was pared by 1 base and J by 0 bases, with 10 bases between. Using immunoSEQ multiplex PCR, the repertoire was profiled, and TCRdb retains in-frame clones only, with some absent. Among over 80,000 clones listed, 75% to 90% were seen once. The source of the sample is a study of OX40 agonist ivuxolimab in advanced cancers. Looking at the study overall: The patients received ivuxolimab by intravenous route every 2 weeks at 0.01 to 10 mg/kg.

Study-wide findings and caveats: The mean number of expanded clones was higher in CD8+ T cells than in CD4+. At 0.1 to 3.0 mg/kg, CD4+ and CD8+ blood T cells expanded clonally by week 6.

This sequence joins TRBV6-1 and TRBJ1-3; no clear D. The clonotype comes from an adult with an advanced solid tumor such as melanoma, head and neck, liver or kidney cancer. Sequenced material: CD4+ or CD8+ T cells sorted from blood, taken in a trial of the OX40 agonist ivuxolimab. The CDR3 loop reads CASSEDPGVSGNTIYF. CDR3 DNA sequence: TGTGCCAGCAGTGAAGACCCTGGCGTCTCTGGAAACACCATATATTTT.